What follows is one T cell receptor beta chain and its context. This sample is drawn from a study of blood T cell repertoires in COVID-19. Sequencing was performed with immunoSEQ multiplex PCR; in TCRdb, only in-frame clones are kept and a portion is missing. The sample holds fewer than 180,000 clones; approximately 80% are singletons and the top ten take around 2.1%. This CDR3 comprises 17 residues. Trimming took off 3 bases at V and 1 base at J, with 18 bases between the two ends. Germline V gene sequence: CDR1 SEHNR, CDR2 FQNEAQ (reference sequence). Input material: peripheral blood. The clonotype comes from a man aged 65 to 79 with acute or convalescent COVID-19. The rearrangement joins TRBV7-9 to TRBJ1-2, with a weak D call TRBD1 (6 bases). This CDR3 is CASSFFPQGTLNYGYTF. In nucleotides, the CDR3 is TGTGCCAGCAGCTTTTTCCCACAGGGTACCCTTAACTATGGCTACACCTTC. The complete variable domain, with remaining parts taken from reference TRBV7-9 and TRBJ1-2, reads DTGVSQNPRHKITKRGQNVTFRCDPISEHNRLYWYRQTLGQGPEFLTYFQNEAQLEKSRLLSDRFSAERPKGSFSTLEIQRTEQGDSAMYLCASSFFPQGTLNYGYTFGSGTRLTVV.